What follows are 5 T cell receptor beta chains derived from one specimen sequenced in a study of cytomegalovirus exposure and HLA in healthy donors. The method was immunoSEQ multiplex PCR; TCRdb's version includes in-frame clones alone and lacks a portion of them. Of 250,000 to 300,000 clones in the sample, 90% were seen once. The sample consisted of PBMCs. These receptors all stem from a woman aged 18-29 years in good health and CMV-seronegative.

The chain has TRBV30 and TRBJ2-5; possibly TRBD2 for D (6 bases). CDR3 length: 15 residues. V gave up 1 base and J gave up 3 bases, with 15 bases separating them. Germline V gene sequence: CDR1 GTSNPN, CDR2 SVGIG (reference sequence). DNA of the CDR3: TGTGCCTGGAGTGACCCAGGACTAACAAAAGAGACCCAGTACTTC. It codes for CAWSDPGLTKETQYF.

This clone was observed a single time. The genes are TRBV30 and TRBJ1-2; 9 positions agree with TRBD1. Germline V gene sequence: CDR1 GTSNPN, CDR2 SVGIG (reference sequence). V shed 1 base, J shed 3 bases, and the junction held 0 bases outside the gene matches. This CDR3 is 13 amino acids long. CDR3 in DNA: TGTGCCTGGAGTGGGGACAGGGACTATGGCTACACCTTC. This gives the protein CAWSGDRDYGYTF.

The chain links TRBV4-1 to TRBJ1-6, with D perhaps TRBD1 (6 bases). V dropped 1 base and J dropped 7 bases, with 17 bases sitting between them. The CDR3 loop spans 17 amino acids. Per germline, CDR1 MGHRA and CDR2 YSYEKL. CDR3 region: CASSQGRFRDKNSPLHF. The CDR3 DNA follows: TGCGCCAGCAGCCAAGGTCGGTTTCGGGACAAGAATTCACCCCTCCACTTT.

The chain employs TRBV6-5 and TRBJ2-1, with TRBD2 matching 8 bases. The V gene end was trimmed by 5 bases and the J gene end by 2 bases; junction bases not matched to a gene: 5. CDR1 is MNHEY, CDR2 SVGAGI, per germline. This CDR3 is built from 15 residues. CDR3 residues: CASSGSGVAYNEQFF. The CDR3 bases are TGTGCCAGCAGTGGTAGCGGGGTCGCCTACAATGAGCAGTTCTTC.

V usage is TRBV5-6 and J usage is TRBJ1-1; no clear D gene. The length of the CDR3 is 13 residues. V shed 4 bases and J shed 3 bases, with 10 bases lying between them. Germline V gives CDR1 SGHDT, CDR2 YYEEEE. The CDR3 coding sequence is TGTGCCAGCAGCCCCCCGAGGGACACTGAAGCTTTCTTT. Encoded protein: CASSPPRDTEAFF.